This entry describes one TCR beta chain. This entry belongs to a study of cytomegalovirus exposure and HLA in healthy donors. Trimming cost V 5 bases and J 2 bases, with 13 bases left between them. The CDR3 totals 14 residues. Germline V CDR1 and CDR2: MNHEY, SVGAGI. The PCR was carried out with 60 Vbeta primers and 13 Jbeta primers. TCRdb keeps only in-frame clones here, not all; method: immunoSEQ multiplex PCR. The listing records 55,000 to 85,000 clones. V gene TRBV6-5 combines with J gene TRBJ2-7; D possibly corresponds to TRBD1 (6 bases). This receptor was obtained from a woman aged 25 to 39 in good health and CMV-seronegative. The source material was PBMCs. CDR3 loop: CASSPGTSAYEQYF. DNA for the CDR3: TGTGCCAGCAGTCCTGGGACATCCGCCTACGAGCAGTACTTC.